The following is a T cell receptor beta chain sequence with its context. Antigen: not known. V trimming: 3 bases; J trimming: 2 bases; junction bases outside the gene matches: 3. CDR3 length: 16 amino acids. The germline gives CDR1 SGDLS, CDR2 YYNGEE. This entry belongs to a study of OX40 agonist ivuxolimab in advanced cancers. At the level of the study: Partial responses were achieved by three patients, of whom one had hepatocellular carcinoma and two had cutaneous melanoma. Study-wide results and caveats: Partial responders dosed at 0.1-3.0 mg/kg displayed clonal expansion ranking among the lowest. Expanded clones tended on average to be more numerous among CD8+ T cells than CD4+.

The repertoire was sequenced with immunoSEQ multiplex PCR; TCRdb's copy has only in-frame clones and lacks some. The sample includes 55,000 to 70,000 clones, 90% to 95% seen only once; the top ten take roughly 7.5%. Sequencing used CD4+ or CD8+ T cells sorted from blood, obtained in a trial of the OX40 agonist ivuxolimab. The sequence came from an adult with an advanced solid tumor such as melanoma, head and neck, liver or kidney cancer. V gene TRBV9 combines with J gene TRBJ2-1; 12 bases map to TRBD2. CDR3 sequence reads: CASSAPSGGAYNEQFF. CDR3 bases: TGTGCCAGCAGCGCCCCTAGCGGGGGGGCCTACAATGAGCAGTTCTTC.